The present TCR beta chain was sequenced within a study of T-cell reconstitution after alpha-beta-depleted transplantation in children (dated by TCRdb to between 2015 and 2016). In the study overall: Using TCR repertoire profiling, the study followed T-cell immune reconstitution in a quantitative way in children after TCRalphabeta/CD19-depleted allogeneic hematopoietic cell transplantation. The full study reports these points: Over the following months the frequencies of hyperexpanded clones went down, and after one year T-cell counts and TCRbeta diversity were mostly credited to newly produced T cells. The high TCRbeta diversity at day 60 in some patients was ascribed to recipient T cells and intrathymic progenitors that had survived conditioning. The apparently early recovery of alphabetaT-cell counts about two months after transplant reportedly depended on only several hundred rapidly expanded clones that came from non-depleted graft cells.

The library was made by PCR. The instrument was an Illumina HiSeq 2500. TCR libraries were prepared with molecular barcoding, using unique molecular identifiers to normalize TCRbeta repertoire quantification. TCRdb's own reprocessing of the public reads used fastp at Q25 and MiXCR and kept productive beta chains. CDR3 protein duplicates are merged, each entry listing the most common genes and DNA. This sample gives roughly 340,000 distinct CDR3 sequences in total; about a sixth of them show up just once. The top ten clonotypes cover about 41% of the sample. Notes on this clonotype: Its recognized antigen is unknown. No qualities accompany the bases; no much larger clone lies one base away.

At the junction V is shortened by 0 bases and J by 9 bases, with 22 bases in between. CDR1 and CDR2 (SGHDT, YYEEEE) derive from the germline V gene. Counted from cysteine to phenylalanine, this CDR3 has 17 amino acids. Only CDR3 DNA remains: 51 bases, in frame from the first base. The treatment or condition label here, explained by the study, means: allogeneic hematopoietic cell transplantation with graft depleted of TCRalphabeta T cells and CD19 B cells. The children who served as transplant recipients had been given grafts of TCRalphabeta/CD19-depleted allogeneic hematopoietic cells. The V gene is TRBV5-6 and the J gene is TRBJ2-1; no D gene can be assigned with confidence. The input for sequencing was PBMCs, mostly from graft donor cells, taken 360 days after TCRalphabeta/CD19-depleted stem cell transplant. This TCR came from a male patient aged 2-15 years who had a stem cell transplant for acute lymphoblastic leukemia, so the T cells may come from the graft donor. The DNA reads TGTGCCAGCAGCTTGGTTGCGGCCTCCTGGGCCGAAGGTGAGCAGTTCTTC. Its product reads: CASSLVAASWAEGEQFF. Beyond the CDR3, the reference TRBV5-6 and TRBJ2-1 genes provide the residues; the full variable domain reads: DAGVTQSPTHLIKTRGQQVTLRCSPKSGHDTVSWYQQALGQGPQFIFQYYEEEERQRGNFPDRFSGHQFPNYSSELNVNALLLGDSALYLCASSLVAASWAEGEQFFGPGTRLTVL.